This section outlines one T cell receptor beta chain sequence together with its context. The antigen is unknown. This sample was taken from a study of T cells in pancreatic ductal adenocarcinoma. Study-wide findings and caveats: No significant tumor-blood clonality difference; means were about 0.1 and 0.07. Blood had more productive templates and 8 to 9.5-fold more unique clonotypes than tumor.

Selected pancreatic ductal adenocarcinoma patients had undergone surgery without neoadjuvant therapy. The V segment lost 4 bases and the J segment 7 bases; nucleotides outside the gene matches: 17. Germline CDR1 reads MDHEN; CDR2 reads SYDVKM. The CDR3 is 18 residues long. The assay was immunoSEQ multiplex PCR, and TCRdb's table has in-frame clones only and misses some. Here the sample spans over 100,000 clones, about 95% being singletons. The rearrangement links TRBV28 to TRBJ2-2; 8 nucleotides align to TRBD2. Specimen: PBMCs. This TCR came from a human donor with pancreatic ductal adenocarcinoma. DNA for the CDR3: TGTGCCAGCAGTTCAGCAGGACTAGCCTCAAACCAGAACGGGGAGCTGTTTTTT. This sequence encodes CASSSAGLASNQNGELFF.